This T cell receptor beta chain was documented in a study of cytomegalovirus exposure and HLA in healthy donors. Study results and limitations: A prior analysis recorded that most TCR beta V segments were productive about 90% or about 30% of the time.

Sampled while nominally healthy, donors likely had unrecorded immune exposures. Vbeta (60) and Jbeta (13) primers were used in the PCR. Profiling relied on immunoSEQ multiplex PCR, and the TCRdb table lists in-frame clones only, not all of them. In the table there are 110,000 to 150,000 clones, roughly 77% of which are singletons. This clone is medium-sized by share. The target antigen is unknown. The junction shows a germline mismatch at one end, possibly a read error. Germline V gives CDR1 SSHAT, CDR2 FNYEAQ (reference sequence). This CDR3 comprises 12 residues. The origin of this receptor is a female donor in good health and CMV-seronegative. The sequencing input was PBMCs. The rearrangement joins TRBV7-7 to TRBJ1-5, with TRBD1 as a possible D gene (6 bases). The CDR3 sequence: CASSRTVQPQHF. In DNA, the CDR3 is TGTGCTAGCAGCCGGACAGTTCAGCCCCAGCATTTT.